The 13 T cell receptor beta chains in this list originate from one sample, sequenced in a study of T cell repertoires in cytomegalovirus infection. In TCRdb, the reads were re-called with MiXCR into one record per CDR3 protein. This sample has roughly 860,000 distinct CDR3 sequences; approximately 32% occur once, and the top ten carry around 12%. These receptors' antigens are unknown. The material was cultured CD8+ T cells from PBMCs, obtained from culture after CMV antigen stimulation. Receptors originate from a human donor in good health (CMV status not recorded). Some clones in this sample may be carry-over from other donors' samples.

The chain links TRBV6-2 or TRBV6-3 to TRBJ1-5, with D unclear. V was pared by 5 bases and J by 3 bases, with 11 bases between. The germline CDR1 and CDR2 sequences are MNHEY and SVGEGT. The CDR3 totals 14 residues. This CDR3 reads CASSLEIYNQPQHF. In DNA, the CDR3 is TGTGCCAGCAGTCTGGAGATCTACAATCAGCCCCAGCATTTT.

The CDR3 region is CASSSNRGGQGGQETQYF. As DNA, the CDR3 is TGTGCCAGCAGCTCCAACAGGGGAGGACAGGGGGGCCAAGAGACCCAGTACTTC. J is TRBJ2-5 and V is TRBV7-9, with 10 bases that match TRBD1. The length of the CDR3 is 18 residues. The J segment lost 1 base and the V segment lost 4 bases, leaving 12 bases of the junction unmatched. Germline V CDR1 and CDR2: SEHNR, FQNEAQ (reference sequence).

The chain uses TRBV3-1 and TRBJ1-2; no clear D. Germline values: CDR1 LGHDT, CDR2 YNNKEL (reference sequence). The ends were cut back, 0 bases at V and 9 bases at J, with 14 bases in the middle. This CDR3 comprises 14 residues. CDR3: CASSQDRELARYTF. As DNA, the CDR3 is TGTGCCAGCAGCCAAGATCGGGAACTGGCGCGCTACACCTTC.

Concerning this clonotype itself: A junction boundary mismatches the germline segment, possibly from a read error. This chain uses TRBV13 with TRBJ2-1, with 14 nucleotides matching TRBD2. The germline gives CDR1 PRHDT, CDR2 FYEKMQ (reference sequence). The CDR3 totals 20 residues. CDR3 residues: CASSSGTSGGTLVSYNEQFF. In nucleotides, the CDR3 is TGTGCCAGCAGCTCCGGGACTAGCGGGGGAACCCTAGTCTCCTACAACGAGCAGTTCTTC.

This rearrangement joins TRBV7-9 to TRBJ2-1; D gene unclear. The CDR3 totals 16 residues. V shed 1 base and J shed 4 bases, with 14 bases lying between them. Germline loops: CDR1 SEHNR, CDR2 FQNEAQ (reference sequence). CDR3 sequence (DNA): TGTGCCAGCAGCTTAGGTCAAACCAGTTTATACAATGAGCAGTTCTTC. This sequence encodes CASSLGQTSLYNEQFF.

This clonotype occurred a few times. This chain connects TRBV6-5 to TRBJ2-7, with 7 bases lining up with TRBD2. CDR1 is MNHEY, CDR2 SVGAGI, per germline. V dropped 0 bases and J dropped 4; count of bases not matched to a gene: 12. This CDR3 has 17 amino acids. The CDR3 DNA is TGTGCCAGCAGTTACTCGAAAGCGGGGTCGACATATTACGAGCAGTACTTC. Its translation is CASSYSKAGSTYYEQYF.

This clonotype was counted a few times. This CDR3 reads CSVDRGLQGTQYF. The DNA for the CDR3 is TGCAGCGTTGACAGGGGGCTGCAGGGGACCCAGTACTTC. V is TRBV29-1 and J is TRBJ2-5; TRBD1 agrees at 8 bases. The CDR3 is made up of 13 amino acids. Germline values: CDR1 SQVTM, CDR2 ANQGSEA. After removal of 3 bases from V and 7 bases from J, the junction contained 7 bases not matched to a gene.

The chain recombines TRBV27 with TRBJ1-4; 8 bases are a match to TRBD1. The CDR3 contains 16 residues. Trimming took 1 base from V and 7 from J; bases not matched to a gene: 8. The germline gives CDR1 MNHEY, CDR2 SMNVEV (reference sequence). CDR3 nucleotides: TGTGCCAGCAGTTTATATACGGACAGGGAAGGTGAAAAACTGTTTTTT. This sequence encodes CASSLYTDREGEKLFF.

This clonotype was observed a few times. The chain is built from TRBV6-6 and TRBJ1-4; D call uncertain. The ends were cut back, 0 bases at V and 0 bases at J, with 14 bases in the middle. CDR3 length: 18 residues. Looked up from germline, CDR1 is MNHNY and CDR2 is SVGAGI (reference sequence). The CDR3 nucleotides are TGTGCCAGCAGTTACTCGACTTCTATAAGGGCAACTAATGAAAAACTGTTTTTT. Translation: CASSYSTSIRATNEKLFF.

The J gene is TRBJ1-2, the V gene TRBV4-1; D uncertain. This CDR3 is 13 amino acids long. Trimming took off 0 bases at V and 4 bases at J, with 6 bases between the two ends. Germline CDR1 is MGHRA and CDR2 is YSYEKL. The CDR3 DNA follows: TGCGCCAGCAGCCAAGACCCTACCTATGGCTACACCTTC. Protein product: CASSQDPTYGYTF.

As for this clonotype: A much bigger clone sits one base away, suggesting this may be a read error. The rearrangement links TRBV7-9 to TRBJ2-5, with D perhaps matching TRBD1 (6 bases). There are 17 residues in the CDR3. Germline V gene data show CDR1 as SEHNR and CDR2 as FQNEAQ (reference sequence). CDR3 sequence (DNA): TGTGCCAGCAGCTTCCGGGACACACTTTGGTACCAAGAGACCCCGTACTTC. This encodes CASSFRDTLWYQETPYF.

In its sample, this clonotype was seen a few times. CDR3 region: CATSAMAVEQFF. CDR3 bases: TGTGCCACCAGCGCGATGGCGGTTGAGCAGTTCTTC. The chain carries TRBV15 and TRBJ2-1; D is ambiguous. V shed 5 bases and J shed 9 bases, with 11 bases lying between them. The germline V gene has CDR1 LNHNV and CDR2 YYDKDF (reference sequence). There are 12 residues in the CDR3.

In its sample, this clonotype was seen many times. The chain has TRBV7-2 and TRBJ2-3; D might be TRBD1 (5 bases). The V end lost 1 base, the J end lost 4 bases, and 15 bases lay between the germline ends. Germline loops: CDR1 SGHTA, CDR2 FQGNSA. The CDR3 has 16 amino acids. The CDR3 DNA is TGTGCCAGCAGCTTAGGCGCAGGGTTCTTCCCAGATACGCAGTATTTT. As protein: CASSLGAGFFPDTQYF.